This TCR beta chain is from a study of blood T cells in healthy people across ages. CDR1 is DFQATT and CDR2 is SNEGSKA in the germline V gene (reference sequence). This CDR3 has 15 residues. The V and J ends lost 1 base and 7 bases respectively, with 17 bases between them. Each donor had ten milliliters of peripheral blood drawn. Primed by a sample-barcoded 5' primer and a J-beta primer mix, a second PCR proceeded for about 6 to 11 cycles. Every sample produced at least 3 million CDR3-containing paired-end reads. TCRdb recomputed calls from the 5' RACE reads with MiXCR, one row per CDR3 protein. Here the sample spans around 500,000 distinct CDR3 sequences, around a quarter being singletons. The same data also contributed to another study, on T cells of mothers and their children. As that study records: Each child gave 2.9 million or so TCR beta CDR3 reads (each mother, over 8.5 million). Thymic selection shapes TCR recombination output in related pairs, and it does so similarly in unrelated pairs.

The chain carries TRBV20-1 and TRBJ2-1; D is tentatively TRBD1 or TRBD2 (6 bases each). The sequenced sample was blood. The TCR originated in a boy between 2 and 10 years old in good health. CDR3 in DNA: TGCAGTGCTAGAGGTGGGGGGCGGGCATTGAATGAGCAGTTCTTC. It is translated as CSARGGGRALNEQFF.